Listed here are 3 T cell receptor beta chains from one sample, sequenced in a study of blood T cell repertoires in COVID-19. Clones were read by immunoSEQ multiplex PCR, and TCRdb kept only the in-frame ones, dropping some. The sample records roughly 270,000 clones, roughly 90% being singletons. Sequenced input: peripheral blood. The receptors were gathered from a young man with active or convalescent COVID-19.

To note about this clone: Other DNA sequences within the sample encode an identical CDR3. The CDR3 DNA follows: TGTGCCAGCAGCCCCACAGGGGGTAATGAAAAACTGTTTTTT. Amino acids: CASSPTGGNEKLFF. The chain is built from TRBV25-1 and TRBJ1-4, with 8 bases identical to TRBD1. After removal of 6 bases from V and 4 bases from J, the junction contained 4 bases not matched to a gene. Germline values: CDR1 MGHDK, CDR2 SYGVNS. There are 14 residues in the CDR3.

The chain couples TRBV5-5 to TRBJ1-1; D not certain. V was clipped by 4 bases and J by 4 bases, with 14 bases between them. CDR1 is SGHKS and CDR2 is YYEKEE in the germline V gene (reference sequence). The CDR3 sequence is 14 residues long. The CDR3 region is CASSQARSVTEAFF. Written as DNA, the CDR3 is TGTGCCAGCAGCCAAGCCCGGTCGGTCACTGAAGCTTTCTTT.

The CDR3 protein is CATFEPGGADYSGNTIYF. In nucleotides, the CDR3 is TGTGCCACCTTCGAGCCGGGGGGGGCCGATTACTCTGGAAACACCATATATTTT. The chain recombines TRBV24-1 with TRBJ1-3, with a tentative D call TRBD1 (6 bases). The germline V and J ends were trimmed by 9 bases and 0 bases, with 23 bases remaining between them. CDR1 and CDR2 from the germline V gene are KGHDR and SFDVKD. The CDR3 covers 18 residues.